This is a list of T cell receptor beta chains from one sample in a study of kidney transplant recipient with SARS-CoV-2 infection. Each CDR3 protein is one row after TCRdb ran MiXCR on the reads. The sample carries roughly 230,000 distinct CDR3 sequences, 29% recorded once. The sequenced sample was a blood sample, obtained at baseline and between days 110 and 120 from a kidney transplant recipient. Receptor source: a male patient younger than 45 who had COVID-19 and was a kidney transplant recipient. The graft donor may be the source of some T cells. The CDR3 runs from the conserved cysteine through the conserved F or W. The D gene is left open where the match is weak. The size entry is marked missing in some rows and otherwise reads once, few, many or a size class.

>NA|13|TRBJ1-1|TRBV6-5|many
TGTGCCAGCGGAACCCAGGGGAACACTGAAGCTTTCTTT
CASGTQGNTEAFF
>TRBD1|16|TRBJ2-1|TRBV19|NA
TGTGCCAGTAGTATAGAGGGGGATTCAGGGGGAAATGAGCAGTTCTTC
CASSIEGDSGGNEQFF
>NA|13|TRBJ2-7|TRBV6-6|once
TGTGCCAGCAGTCCGCCTGGGTCCTACGAGCAGCACTTC
CASSPPGSYEQHF
>TRBD1|13|TRBJ1-2|TRBV6-2/TRBV6-3|many
TGTGCCAGCAGTTACGGGACAGGGGCTGGCTACACCTTC
CASSYGTGAGYTF
>TRBD2|15|TRBJ2-1|TRBV24-1|many
TGTGCCACCAGTGATTCTACTAGCGGGACTAGTGAGCAGTTCTTC
CATSDSTSGTSEQFF
>NA|16|TRBJ1-2|TRBV8-2|few
TGTGGCAGTTTTCGCGCTGATAGCCGAAAGACCTATGGCTACACCTTC
CGSFRADSRKTYGYTF
>NA|19|TRBJ1-2|TRBV7-5|many
NA
CISVPECGHEVGKTYGYTF
>NA|12|TRBJ2-7|TRBV15|many
TGTGCCACCAGCAGAGATCAATACGAGCAGTACTTC
CATSRDQYEQYF
>NA|17|TRBJ1-2|TRBV6-4|few
TGTGCCAGCAGTTTGCCCGGCCCACACGGAAAGACCTATGGCTACACCTTC
CASSLPGPHGKTYGYTF
>NA|17|TRBJ1-2|TRBV4-2|NA
TGTGCCAGCAGCCTTTACCACAAAGGTTGGAAGACCTATGGCTACACCTTC
CASSLYHKGWKTYGYTF
>NA|15|TRBJ2-6|TRBV6-5|many
TGTGCCACCAGTTCCTTGGGGTCCGGGGCCAACGTCCTGACTTTC
CATSSLGSGANVLTF
>NA|13|TRBJ2-7|TRBV7-9|many
TGTGCCAGCAGCCCTGGACCGCCGGACGAGCAGTACTTC
CASSPGPPDEQYF
>TRBD1|15|TRBJ1-2|TRBV28|many
TGTGCCAGCAGTACAGGGGAAAAAGCTAACTATGGCTACACCTTC
CASSTGEKANYGYTF
>NA|18|TRBJ1-2|TRBV9|many
TGTGCCACCCTCCCCAGGGGACATCAACTTCTCCCATTCTATGGCTACACCTTC
CATLPRGHQLLPFYGYTF
>TRBD2|13|TRBJ2-7|TRBV2|many
TGTGCCACCGTACTAGCGGGAGTTGGGGAGCAGTACTTC
CATVLAGVGEQYF
>NA|16|TRBJ1-2|TRBV20-1|many
TGCAGTGCTTTATCAGAGCTGTTTCGAAAGACCTATGGCTACACCTTC
CSALSELFRKTYGYTF
>TRBD1|14|TRBJ2-5|TRBV27|NA
TGTGCCAACCAGACAGGGGGGGACCTGGAGACCCAGTACTTC
CANQTGGDLETQYF
>NA|17|TRBJ1-2|TRBV12-5|few
TGTGCTAGTGGTGTTGCAGTTTTGCAGGGAAAGACCTATGGCTACACCTTC
CASGVAVLQGKTYGYTF
>TRBD1|14|TRBJ1-2|TRBV5-5|many
TGTGCCAGCAGCAAACTACAGGGGGCGGATGGCTACACCTTC
CASSKLQGADGYTF
>NA|14|TRBJ2-1|TRBV11-3|once
TGTGCCAGCAGCTTAGGACGTTCCTACAATGAGCAGTCCTTC
CASSLGRSYNEQSF
>NA|12|TRBJ2-3|TRBV5-6|NA
TGTGCCAGCAGCTTGTGGGCAGATACGCAGTATTTT
CASSLWADTQYF
>NA|16|TRBJ2-5|TRBV28|NA
TGTGCCAGCAGTTTTGGGGGATGGTATCTCCAAGAGACCCAGTACTTC
CASSFGGWYLQETQYF